Shown below are 7 T cell receptor beta chains from a single sample sequenced in a study of T cell repertoires in cytomegalovirus infection. TCRdb analysed the reads with MiXCR anew, one entry per CDR3 protein. Here the sample spans some 280,000 distinct CDR3 sequences, around 15% being singletons. The sample consisted of PBMCs. These TCRs come from a human donor in good health (CMV status not recorded). Some clones in this sample may be carry-over from other donors' samples.

This clonotype was detected a few times. The chain is built from TRBV27 and TRBJ2-2; D may be TRBD2 (6 bases). This CDR3 has 16 residues. Germline loops: CDR1 MNHEY, CDR2 SMNVEV (reference sequence). V was pared by 1 base and J by 4 bases, with 13 bases between. CDR3 sequence: CASSLYGSFGTGELFF. CDR3 in DNA: TGTGCCAGCAGTTTATACGGGAGTTTCGGCACCGGGGAGCTGTTTTTT.

This clonotype was recorded a few times. The V and J genes are TRBV20-1 and TRBJ1-6; D remains unclear. With 3 bases removed from V and 9 bases from J, the gap between germline ends came to 12 bases. The CDR3 length is 13 residues. Germline-derived CDR1 and CDR2 are DFQATT and SNEGSKA (reference sequence). The CDR3 DNA follows: TGCAGTGCTAGCCCCGTTCTGGGTTCACCCCTCCACTTT. It encodes CSASPVLGSPLHF.

At least ten counts were recorded for this clonotype. This chain connects TRBV6-2 or TRBV6-3 to TRBJ2-3; 12 positions agree with TRBD1. The CDR3 length is 18 residues. V lost 2 bases, J lost 5 bases, and 11 bases stayed unmatched. Germline V gene sequence: CDR1 MNHEY, CDR2 SVGEGT. The CDR3 nucleotides read TGTGCCAGCAGTTACCCATACCGGGACAGGGGGCGGAGAGATACGCAGTATTTT. Residues: CASSYPYRDRGRRDTQYF.

The chain recombines TRBV6-1 with TRBJ1-2; no definite D call. The germline V gene encodes CDR1 MNHNS and CDR2 SASEGT. V lost 5 bases and J lost 3, with 10 bases in between. This CDR3 contains 13 residues. The CDR3 bases are TGTGCCAGCAGTTACGAGGCAGACTATGGCTACACCTTC. It codes for CASSYEADYGYTF.

The genes are TRBV7-4 and TRBJ1-6, with D possibly being TRBD1 (5 bases). This CDR3 is 15 amino acids long. V lost 8 bases and J 5 bases, leaving 16 bases between the germline ends. From germline, CDR1 is SGHVT and CDR2 SQSDAQ. CDR3: CASAPSTGDNSPLHF. In DNA form, the CDR3 reads TGTGCCAGCGCTCCGTCGACGGGGGATAATTCACCCCTCCACTTT.

The rearrangement joins TRBV28 to TRBJ2-7, with D perhaps TRBD2 (6 bases). Trimming left V 7 bases short and J 4 bases short, with 14 bases between. Germline lookup yields CDR1 MDHEN and CDR2 SYDVKM. The CDR3 consists of 13 residues. As DNA, the CDR3 is TGTGCCAGCAACGCGGGACTCATTTACGAGCAGTACTTC. It codes for CASNAGLIYEQYF.

This clonotype occurred a few times. A read error may produce the germline difference seen at one junction end. The genes are TRBV11-3 and TRBJ2-3, with D tentatively TRBD1 (6 bases). This CDR3 is 15 amino acids long. CDR1 and CDR2 (germline): SGHNT, YENEEA. The CDR3 bases are TGTGCCAGCAGCCCGAGGACAGCTAGCACGGATACGCAGTATTTT. It specifies CASSPRTASTDTQYF. Supplemented by reference TRBV11-3 and TRBJ2-3, the full variable domain reads EAGVVQSPRYKIIEKKQPVAFWCNPISGHNTLYWYLQNLGQGPELLIRYENEEAVDDSQLPKDRFSAERLKGVDSTLKIQPAELGDSAVYLCASSPRTASTDTQYFGPGTRLTVL.